This T cell receptor (beta chain) was sequenced in a study of human T cells and chemical hapten exposure. TCRdb reanalysed the RACE reads using MiXCR and keeps one entry per CDR3 protein. Here the sample spans more than 250,000 distinct CDR3 sequences, roughly 8.9% being singletons. This sample's time point: pre-sensitization, week 0. Treatment: therapeutic diphenylcyclopropenone sensitization with weekly scalp DPC. The germline V gene encodes CDR1 SEHNR and CDR2 FQNEAQ (reference sequence). This CDR3 is 14 amino acids long. Trimming removed 3 bases from V and 8 bases from J, with 16 bases in between.

This TCR derives from a woman aged 40 to 50 with alopecia areata. Some clones in this sample may be carry-over from other donors' samples. This chain uses TRBV7-9 with TRBJ1-1; possibly TRBD1 for D (5 bases). The input for sequencing was whole blood, taken in connection with sensitization to the hapten diphenylcyclopropenone (DPC). The CDR3 region is CASSLRTRQTEAFF. The CDR3 region has the DNA TGTGCCAGCAGCTTGCGCACTCGACAGACCGAAGCTTTCTTT.